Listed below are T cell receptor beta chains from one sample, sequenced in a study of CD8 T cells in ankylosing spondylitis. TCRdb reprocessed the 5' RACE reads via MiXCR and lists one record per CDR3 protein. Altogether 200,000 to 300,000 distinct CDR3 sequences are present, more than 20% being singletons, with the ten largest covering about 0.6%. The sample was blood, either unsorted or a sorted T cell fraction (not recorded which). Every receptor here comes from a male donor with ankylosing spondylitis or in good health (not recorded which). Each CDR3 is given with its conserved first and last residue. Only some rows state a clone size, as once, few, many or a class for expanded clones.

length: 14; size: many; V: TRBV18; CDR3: CASSPTGDIYEQYF
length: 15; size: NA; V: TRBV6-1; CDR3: CASSEAPIARYEQYF
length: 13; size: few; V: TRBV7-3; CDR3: CASSLKGAGEQFF
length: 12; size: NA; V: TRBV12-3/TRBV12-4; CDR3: CASNQRDYGYTF
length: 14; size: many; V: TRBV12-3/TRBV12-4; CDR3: CASSPGTSSDTQYF
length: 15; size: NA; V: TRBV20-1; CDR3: CSAREWASGGDEQYF
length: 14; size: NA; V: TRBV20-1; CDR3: CSATGGLGNSPLHF
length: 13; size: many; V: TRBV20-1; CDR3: CSARQGVEYGYTF
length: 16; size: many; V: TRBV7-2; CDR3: CASSLAGAGFYNEQFF
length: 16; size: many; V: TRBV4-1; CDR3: CASSQATSGDKETQYF
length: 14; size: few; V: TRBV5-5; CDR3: CASSLDSNYEKLFF
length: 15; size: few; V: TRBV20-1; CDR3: CSALIRGRKSYEQYF
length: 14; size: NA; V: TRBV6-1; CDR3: CASSRPGQSYEQYF
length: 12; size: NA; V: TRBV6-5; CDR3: CASSRGQGEQYF
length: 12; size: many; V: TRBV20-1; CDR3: CSARTSYGELFF
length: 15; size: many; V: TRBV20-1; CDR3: CSAREDRVVGYGYTF
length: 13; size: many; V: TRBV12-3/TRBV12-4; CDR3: CASSGGEQDTQYF
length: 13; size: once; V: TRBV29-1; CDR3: CSAHDRANTEAFF
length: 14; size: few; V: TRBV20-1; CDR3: CSATLAGAKETQYF
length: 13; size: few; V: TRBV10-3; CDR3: CAITETETYEQYF
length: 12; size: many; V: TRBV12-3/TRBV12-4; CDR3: CASSLAGVGYTF
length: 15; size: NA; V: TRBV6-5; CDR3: CASSYWAGVSYEQYF
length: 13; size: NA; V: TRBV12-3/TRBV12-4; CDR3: CASTRTGALEAFF